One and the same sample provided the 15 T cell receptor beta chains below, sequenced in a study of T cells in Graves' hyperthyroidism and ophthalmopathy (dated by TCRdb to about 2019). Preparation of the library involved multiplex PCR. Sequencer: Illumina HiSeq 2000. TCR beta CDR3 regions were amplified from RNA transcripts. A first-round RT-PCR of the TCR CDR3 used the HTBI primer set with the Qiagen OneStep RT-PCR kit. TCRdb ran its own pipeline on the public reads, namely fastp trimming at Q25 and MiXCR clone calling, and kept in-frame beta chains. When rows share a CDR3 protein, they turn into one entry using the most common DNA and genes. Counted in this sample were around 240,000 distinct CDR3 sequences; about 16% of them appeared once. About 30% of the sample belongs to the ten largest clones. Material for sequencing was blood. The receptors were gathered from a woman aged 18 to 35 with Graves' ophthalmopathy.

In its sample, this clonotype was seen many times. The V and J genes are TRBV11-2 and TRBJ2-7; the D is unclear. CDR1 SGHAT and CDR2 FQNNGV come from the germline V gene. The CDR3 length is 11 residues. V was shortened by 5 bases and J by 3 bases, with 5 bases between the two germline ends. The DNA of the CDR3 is TGTGCCAGCAGCGTAAGCTACGAGCAGTACTTC. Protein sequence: CASSVSYEQYF.

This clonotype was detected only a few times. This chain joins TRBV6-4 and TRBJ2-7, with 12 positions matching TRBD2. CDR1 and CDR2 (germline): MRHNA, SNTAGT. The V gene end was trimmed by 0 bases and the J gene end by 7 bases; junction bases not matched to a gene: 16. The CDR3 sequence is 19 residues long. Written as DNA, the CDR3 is TGTGCCAGCAGTGACTCGAAGCCTAGCGGGAGGGCCGTCTCGTGTGAGCAGTACTTC. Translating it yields CASSDSKPSGRAVSCEQYF.

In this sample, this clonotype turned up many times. The CDR3 nucleotides are TGTGCCAGCACGCAGGGGAGGGGCGAGCAGTACTTC. It encodes CASTQGRGEQYF. The chain is built from TRBV28 and TRBJ2-7; a weak D match, TRBD2 (7 bases). The CDR3 spans 12 residues. V lost 7 bases and J 6 bases, leaving 13 bases between the germline ends. From germline, CDR1 is MDHEN and CDR2 SYDVKM. Complete variable domain (other parts from reference TRBV28 and TRBJ2-7): DVKVTQSSRYLVKRTGEKVFLECVQDMDHENMFWYRQDPGLGLRLIYFSYDVKMKEKGDIPEGYSVSREKKERFSLILESASTNQTSMYLCASTQGRGEQYFGPGTRLTVT.

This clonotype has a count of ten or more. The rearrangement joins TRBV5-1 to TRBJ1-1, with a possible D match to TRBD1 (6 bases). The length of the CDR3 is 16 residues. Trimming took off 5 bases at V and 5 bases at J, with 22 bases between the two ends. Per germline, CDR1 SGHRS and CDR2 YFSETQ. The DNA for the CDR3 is TGCGCCAGCAGGGATTCAACAGGGTCCGGGTGGACTGAAGCTTTCTTT. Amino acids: CASRDSTGSGWTEAFF.

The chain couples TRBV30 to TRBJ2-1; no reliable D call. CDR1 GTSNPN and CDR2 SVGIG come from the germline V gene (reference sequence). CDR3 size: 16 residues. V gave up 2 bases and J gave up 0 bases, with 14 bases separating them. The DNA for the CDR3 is TGTGCCTGGAGTCCGGCAACAGTGAGCTCCTACAATGAGCAGTTCTTC. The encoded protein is CAWSPATVSSYNEQFF. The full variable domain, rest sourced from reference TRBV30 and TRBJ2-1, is SQTIHQWPATLVQPVGSPLSLECTVEGTSNPNLYWYRQAAGRGLQLLFYSVGIGQISSEVPQNLSASRPQDRQFILSSKKLLLSDSGFYLCAWSPATVSSYNEQFFGPGTRLTVL.

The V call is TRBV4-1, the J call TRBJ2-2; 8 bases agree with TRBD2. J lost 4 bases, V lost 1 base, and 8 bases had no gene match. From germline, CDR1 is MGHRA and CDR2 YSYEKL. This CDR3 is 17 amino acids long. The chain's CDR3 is CASSQVAAGVVTGELFF. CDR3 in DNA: TGCGCCAGCAGCCAAGTAGCAGCGGGGGTTGTCACCGGGGAGCTGTTTTTT.

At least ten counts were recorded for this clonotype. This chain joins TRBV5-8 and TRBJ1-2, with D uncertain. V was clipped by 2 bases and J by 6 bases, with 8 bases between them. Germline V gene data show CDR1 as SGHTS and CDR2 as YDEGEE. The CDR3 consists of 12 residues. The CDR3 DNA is TGTGCCAGCAGCTTTTGGGGAGATGGCTACACCTTC. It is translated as CASSFWGDGYTF. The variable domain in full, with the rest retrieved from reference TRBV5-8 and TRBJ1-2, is EAGVTQSPTHLIKTRGQQATLRCSPISGHTSVYWYQQALGLGLQFLLWYDEGEERNRGNFPPRFSGRQFPNYSSELNVNALELEDSALYLCASSFWGDGYTFGSGTRLTVV.

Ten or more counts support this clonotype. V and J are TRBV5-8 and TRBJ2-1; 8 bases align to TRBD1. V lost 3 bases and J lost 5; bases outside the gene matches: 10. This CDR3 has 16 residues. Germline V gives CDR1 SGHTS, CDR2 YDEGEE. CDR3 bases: TGTGCCAGCAGCTGGGACGTGACAGGGGCCGACAATGAGCAGTTCTTC. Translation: CASSWDVTGADNEQFF. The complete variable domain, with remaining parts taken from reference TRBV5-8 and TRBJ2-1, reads EAGVTQSPTHLIKTRGQQATLRCSPISGHTSVYWYQQALGLGLQFLLWYDEGEERNRGNFPPRFSGRQFPNYSSELNVNALELEDSALYLCASSWDVTGADNEQFFGPGTRLTVL.

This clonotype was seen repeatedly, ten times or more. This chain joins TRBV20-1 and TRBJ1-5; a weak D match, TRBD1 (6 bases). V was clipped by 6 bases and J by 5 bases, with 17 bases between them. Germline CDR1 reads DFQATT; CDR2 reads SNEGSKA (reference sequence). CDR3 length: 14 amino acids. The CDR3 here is CSATKGDKDQPQHF. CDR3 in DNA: TGCAGTGCCACGAAGGGGGATAAAGATCAGCCCCAGCATTTT.

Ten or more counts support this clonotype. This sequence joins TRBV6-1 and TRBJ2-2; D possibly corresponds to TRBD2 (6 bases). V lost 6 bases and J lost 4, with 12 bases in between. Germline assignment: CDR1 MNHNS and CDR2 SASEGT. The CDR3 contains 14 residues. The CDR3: CASRLARSTGELFF. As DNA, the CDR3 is TGTGCCAGCAGACTAGCTCGGAGCACCGGGGAGCTGTTTTTT.

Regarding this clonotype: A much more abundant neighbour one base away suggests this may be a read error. The CDR3 loop reads CAASRDDQPQHF. CDR3 sequence (DNA): TGTGCCGCCAGCAGAGATGATCAGCCCCAGCATTTT. This chain links TRBV15 with TRBJ1-5; D remains unclear. Germline lookup yields CDR1 LNHNV and CDR2 YYDKDF (reference sequence). This CDR3 contains 12 residues.

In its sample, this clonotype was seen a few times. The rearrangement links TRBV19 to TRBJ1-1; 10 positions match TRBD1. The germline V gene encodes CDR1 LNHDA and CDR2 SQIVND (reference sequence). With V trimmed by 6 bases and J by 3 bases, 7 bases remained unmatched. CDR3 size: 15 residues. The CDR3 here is CASSLGQGLYTEAFF. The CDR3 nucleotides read TGTGCCAGTAGCCTGGGACAGGGGCTTTACACTGAAGCTTTCTTT.

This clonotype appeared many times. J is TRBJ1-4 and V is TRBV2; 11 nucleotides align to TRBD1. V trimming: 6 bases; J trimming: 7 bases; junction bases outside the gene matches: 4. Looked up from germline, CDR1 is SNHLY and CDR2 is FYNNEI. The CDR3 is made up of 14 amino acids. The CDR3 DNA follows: TGTGCCAGCAGATCGGGACAGGGGGGTGAAAAACTGTTTTTT. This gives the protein CASRSGQGGEKLFF. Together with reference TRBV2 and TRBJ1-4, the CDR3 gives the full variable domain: EPEVTQTPSHQVTQMGQEVILRCVPISNHLYFYWYRQILGQKVEFLVSFYNNEISEKSEIFDDQFSVERPDGSNFTLKIRSTKLEDSAMYFCASRSGQGGEKLFFGSGTQLSVL.

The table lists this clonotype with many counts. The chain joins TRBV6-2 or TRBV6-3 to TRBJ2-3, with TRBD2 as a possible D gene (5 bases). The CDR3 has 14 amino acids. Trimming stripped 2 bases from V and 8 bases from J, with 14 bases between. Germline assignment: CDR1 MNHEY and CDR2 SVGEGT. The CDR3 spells CASSYPSPAGTQYF. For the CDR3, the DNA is TGTGCCAGCAGTTACCCGTCTCCGGCGGGTACGCAGTATTTT.

The chain's CDR3 is CASSLKGGDRETQYF. The DNA for the CDR3 is TGTGCCAGCAGCTTGAAGGGGGGAGACAGAGAGACCCAGTACTTC. The rearrangement uses TRBV5-4 and TRBJ2-5; the D call may be TRBD1 or TRBD2 (6 bases each). The V and J ends lost 1 base and 4 bases respectively, with 14 bases between them. The CDR3 has 15 residues. The germline V gene encodes CDR1 SGHNT and CDR2 YYREEE (reference sequence).